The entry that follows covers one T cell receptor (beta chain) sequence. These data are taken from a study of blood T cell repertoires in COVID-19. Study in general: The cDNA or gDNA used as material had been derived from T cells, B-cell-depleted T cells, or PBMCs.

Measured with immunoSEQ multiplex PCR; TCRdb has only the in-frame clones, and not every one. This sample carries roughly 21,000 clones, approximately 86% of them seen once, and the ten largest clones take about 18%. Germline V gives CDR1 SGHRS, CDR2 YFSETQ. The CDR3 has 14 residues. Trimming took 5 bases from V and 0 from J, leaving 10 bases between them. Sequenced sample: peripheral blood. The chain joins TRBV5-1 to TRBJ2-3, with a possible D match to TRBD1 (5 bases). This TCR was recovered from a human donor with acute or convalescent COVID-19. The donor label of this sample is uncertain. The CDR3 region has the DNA TGCGCCAGCAGAACACAGGACAGCACAGATACGCAGTATTTT. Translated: CASRTQDSTDTQYF.